The following is a T cell receptor beta chain sequence with its context. The data are from a study of CD8 T cells in Susac syndrome. With random hexamers, reverse transcription was performed on roughly 0.5 to 1 ug of RNA. TCRdb reprocessed the immunoSEQ multiplex PCR reads with MiXCR, giving one entry per CDR3 protein. The data hold roughly 190,000 distinct CDR3 sequences, with roughly 94% observed a single time. CDR3 size: 17 residues. The V gene lost 1 base and the J gene lost 0 bases, with 10 bases spanning the gap. V and J are TRBV12-3 or TRBV12-4 and TRBJ1-6; D is undetermined. This receptor was identified in a human donor with Susac syndrome. Sequenced input: CD8+ T cells from PBMCs. In DNA form, the CDR3 reads TGTGCCAGCAGTTTAGGTGCGGTTAACTCCTATAATTCACCCCTCCACTTT. Translating gives CASSLGAVNSYNSPLHF.